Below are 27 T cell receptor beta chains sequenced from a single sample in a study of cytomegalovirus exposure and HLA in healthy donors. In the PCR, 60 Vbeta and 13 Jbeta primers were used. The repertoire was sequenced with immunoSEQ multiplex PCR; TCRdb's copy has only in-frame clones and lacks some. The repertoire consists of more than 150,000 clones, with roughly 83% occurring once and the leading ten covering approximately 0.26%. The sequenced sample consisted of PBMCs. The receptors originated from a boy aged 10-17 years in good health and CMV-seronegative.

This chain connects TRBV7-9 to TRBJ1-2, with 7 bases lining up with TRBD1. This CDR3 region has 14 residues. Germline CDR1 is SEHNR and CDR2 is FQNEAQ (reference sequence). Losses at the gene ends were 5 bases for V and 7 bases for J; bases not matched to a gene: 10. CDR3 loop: CASSRRDSQIGYTF. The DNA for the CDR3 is TGTGCCAGCAGCCGCCGGGACAGTCAAATTGGCTACACCTTC.

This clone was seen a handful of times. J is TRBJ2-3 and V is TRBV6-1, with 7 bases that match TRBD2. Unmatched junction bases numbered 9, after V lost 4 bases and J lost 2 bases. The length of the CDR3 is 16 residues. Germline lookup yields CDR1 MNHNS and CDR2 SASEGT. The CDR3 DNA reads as TGTGCCAGCAGTGGGCGGGGGATCCTCCTCACAGATACGCAGTATTTT. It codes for CASSGRGILLTDTQYF.

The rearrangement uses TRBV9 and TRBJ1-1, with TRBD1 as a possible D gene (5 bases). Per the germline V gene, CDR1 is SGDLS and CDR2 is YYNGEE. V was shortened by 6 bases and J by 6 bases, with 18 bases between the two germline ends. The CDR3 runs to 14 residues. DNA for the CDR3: TGTGCCAGCACGGAGATTGCAGGGTCTTCTGAAGCTTTCTTT. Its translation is CASTEIAGSSEAFF.

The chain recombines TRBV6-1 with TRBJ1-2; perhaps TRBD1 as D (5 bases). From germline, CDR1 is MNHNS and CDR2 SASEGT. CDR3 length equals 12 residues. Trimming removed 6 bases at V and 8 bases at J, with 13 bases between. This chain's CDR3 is CASRQALLGYTF. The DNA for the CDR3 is TGTGCCAGCAGACAGGCCCTTTTGGGCTACACCTTC.

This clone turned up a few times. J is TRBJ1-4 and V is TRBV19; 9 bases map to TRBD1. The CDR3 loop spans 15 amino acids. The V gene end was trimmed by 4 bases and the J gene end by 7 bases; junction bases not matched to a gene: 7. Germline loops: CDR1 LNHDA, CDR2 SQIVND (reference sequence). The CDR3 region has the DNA TGTGCCAGTAGTACTTGGACAGGGGAAGCTGAAAAACTGTTTTTT. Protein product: CASSTWTGEAEKLFF.

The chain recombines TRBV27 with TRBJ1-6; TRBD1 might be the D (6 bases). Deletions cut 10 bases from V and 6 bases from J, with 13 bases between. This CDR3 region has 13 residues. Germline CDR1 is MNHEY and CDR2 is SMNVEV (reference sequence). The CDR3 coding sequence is TGTGCCACCAAAACAGGGACTAATTCACCCCTCCACTTT. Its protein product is CATKTGTNSPLHF.

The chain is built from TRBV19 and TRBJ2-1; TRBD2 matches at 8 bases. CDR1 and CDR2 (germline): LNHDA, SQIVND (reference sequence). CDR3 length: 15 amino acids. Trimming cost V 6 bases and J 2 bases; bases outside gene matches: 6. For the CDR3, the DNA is TGTGCCAGTAGAACAACTAGCGGACCCTACAATGAGCAGTTCTTC. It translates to CASRTTSGPYNEQFF. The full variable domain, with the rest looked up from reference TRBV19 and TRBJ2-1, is DGGITQSPKYLFRKEGQNVTLSCEQNLNHDAMYWYRQDPGQGLRLIYYSQIVNDFQKGDIAEGYSVSREKKESFPLTVTSAQKNPTAFYLCASRTTSGPYNEQFFGPGTRLTVL.

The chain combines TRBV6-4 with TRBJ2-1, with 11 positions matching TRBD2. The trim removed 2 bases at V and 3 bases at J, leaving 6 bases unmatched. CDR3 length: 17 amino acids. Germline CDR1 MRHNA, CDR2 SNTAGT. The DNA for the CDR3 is TGTGCCAGCAGTGACGGCACTAGCGGGAGAGGCTACAATGAGCAGTTCTTC. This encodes CASSDGTSGRGYNEQFF.

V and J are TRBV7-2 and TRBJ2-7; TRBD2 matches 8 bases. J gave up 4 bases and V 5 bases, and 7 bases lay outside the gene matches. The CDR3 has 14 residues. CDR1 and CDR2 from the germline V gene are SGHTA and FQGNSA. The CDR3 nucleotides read TGTGCCAGCAGCCCCCGGGGCGGGGGGTACGAGCAGTACTTC. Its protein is CASSPRGGGYEQYF.

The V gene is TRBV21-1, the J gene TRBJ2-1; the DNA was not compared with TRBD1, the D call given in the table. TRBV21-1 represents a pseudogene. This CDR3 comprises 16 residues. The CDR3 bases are TGTGCCAGCAGCAATGGGACAGCTGGCTCCTACAATGAGCAGTTCTTC. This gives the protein CASSNGTAGSYNEQFF.

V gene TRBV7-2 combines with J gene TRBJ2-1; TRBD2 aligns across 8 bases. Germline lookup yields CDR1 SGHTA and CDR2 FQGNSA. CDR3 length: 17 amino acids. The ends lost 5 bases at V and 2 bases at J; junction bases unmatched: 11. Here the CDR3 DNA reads TGTGCCAGCAGCCGACCTCCCCGGGGGGGACCCTACAATGAGCAGTTCTTC. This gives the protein CASSRPPRGGPYNEQFF.

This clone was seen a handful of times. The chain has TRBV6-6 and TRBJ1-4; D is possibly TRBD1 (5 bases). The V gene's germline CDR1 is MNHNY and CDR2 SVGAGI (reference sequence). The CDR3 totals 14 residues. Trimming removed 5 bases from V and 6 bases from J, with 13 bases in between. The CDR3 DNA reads TGTGCCAGCAGTCGGCAGGGAGGAGATGAAAAACTGTTTTTT. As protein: CASSRQGGDEKLFF.

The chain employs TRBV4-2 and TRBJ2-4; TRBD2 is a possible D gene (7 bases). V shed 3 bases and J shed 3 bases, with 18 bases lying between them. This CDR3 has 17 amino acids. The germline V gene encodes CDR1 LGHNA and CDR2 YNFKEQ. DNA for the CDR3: TGTGCCAGCAGCCAGTCCTCTGGGGGGGCGGGCAAAAACATTCAGTACTTC. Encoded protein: CASSQSSGGAGKNIQYF.

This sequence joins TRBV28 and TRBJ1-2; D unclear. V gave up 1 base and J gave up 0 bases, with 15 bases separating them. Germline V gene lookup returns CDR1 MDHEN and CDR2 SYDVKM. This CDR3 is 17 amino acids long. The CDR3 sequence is CASSLSARTLTNYGYTF. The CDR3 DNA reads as TGTGCCAGCAGTTTATCAGCACGCACACTAACTAACTATGGCTACACCTTC.

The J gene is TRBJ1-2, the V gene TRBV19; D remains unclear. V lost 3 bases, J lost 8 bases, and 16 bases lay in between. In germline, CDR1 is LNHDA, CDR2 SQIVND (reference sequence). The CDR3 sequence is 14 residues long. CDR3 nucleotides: TGTGCCAGTAGTATTTACAGATTGTCGGGGGGCTACACCTTC. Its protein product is CASSIYRLSGGYTF.

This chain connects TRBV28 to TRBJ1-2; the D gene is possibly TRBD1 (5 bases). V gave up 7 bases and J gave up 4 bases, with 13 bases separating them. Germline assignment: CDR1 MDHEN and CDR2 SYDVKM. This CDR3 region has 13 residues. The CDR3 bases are TGTGCCAGCATAAGTGGACACCCCTATGGCTACACCTTC. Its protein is CASISGHPYGYTF.

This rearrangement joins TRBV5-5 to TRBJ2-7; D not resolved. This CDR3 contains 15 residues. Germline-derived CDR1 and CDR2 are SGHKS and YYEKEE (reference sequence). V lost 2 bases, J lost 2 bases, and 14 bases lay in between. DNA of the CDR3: TGTGCCAGCAGCTTAACAGTTTCCTCGACCTACGAGCAGTACTTC. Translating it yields CASSLTVSSTYEQYF. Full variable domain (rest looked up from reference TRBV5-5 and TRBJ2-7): DAGVTQSPTHLIKTRGQQVTLRCSPISGHKSVSWYQQVLGQGPQFIFQYYEKEERGRGNFPDRFSARQFPNYSSELNVNALLLGDSALYLCASSLTVSSTYEQYFGPGTRLTVT.

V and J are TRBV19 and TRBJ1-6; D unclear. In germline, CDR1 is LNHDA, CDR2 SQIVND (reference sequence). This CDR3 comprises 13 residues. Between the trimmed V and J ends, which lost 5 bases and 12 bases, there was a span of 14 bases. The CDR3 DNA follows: TGTGCCAGTAGTTCCTCGCTAGGAGGACCCCTCCACTTT. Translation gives CASSSSLGGPLHF.

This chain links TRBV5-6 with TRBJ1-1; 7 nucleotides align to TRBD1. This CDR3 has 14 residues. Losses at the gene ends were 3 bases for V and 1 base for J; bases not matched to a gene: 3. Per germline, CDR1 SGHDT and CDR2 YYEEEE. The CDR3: CASSSRDRNTEAFF. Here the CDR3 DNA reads TGTGCCAGCAGCTCCCGGGACAGGAACACTGAAGCTTTCTTT. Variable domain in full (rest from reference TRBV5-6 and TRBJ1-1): DAGVTQSPTHLIKTRGQQVTLRCSPKSGHDTVSWYQQALGQGPQFIFQYYEEEERQRGNFPDRFSGHQFPNYSSELNVNALLLGDSALYLCASSSRDRNTEAFFGQGTRLTVV.

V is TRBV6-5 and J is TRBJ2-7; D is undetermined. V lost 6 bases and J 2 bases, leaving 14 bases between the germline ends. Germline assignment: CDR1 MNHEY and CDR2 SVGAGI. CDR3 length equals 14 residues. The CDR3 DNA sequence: TGTGCCAGCAGGTCCGCCAGAAGTACCTACGAGCAGTACTTC. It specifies CASRSARSTYEQYF.

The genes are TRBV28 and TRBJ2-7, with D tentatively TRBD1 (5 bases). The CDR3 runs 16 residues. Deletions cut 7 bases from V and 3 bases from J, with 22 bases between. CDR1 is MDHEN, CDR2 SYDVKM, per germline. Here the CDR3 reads CASTNPPRKGLYEQYF. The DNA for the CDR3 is TGTGCCAGCACAAACCCCCCACGGAAGGGGCTCTACGAGCAGTACTTC.

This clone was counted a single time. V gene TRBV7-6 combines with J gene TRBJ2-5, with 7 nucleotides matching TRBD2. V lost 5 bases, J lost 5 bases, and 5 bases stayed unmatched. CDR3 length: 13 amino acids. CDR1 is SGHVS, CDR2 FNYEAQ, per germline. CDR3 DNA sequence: TGTGCCAGCAGCATGACTAGCTGGGAGACCCAGTACTTC. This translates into CASSMTSWETQYF. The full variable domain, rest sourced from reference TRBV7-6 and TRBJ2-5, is GAGVSQSPRYKVTKRGQDVALRCDPISGHVSLYWYRQALGQGPEFLTYFNYEAQQDKSGLPNDRFSAERPEGSISTLTIQRTEQRDSAMYRCASSMTSWETQYFGPGTRLLVL.

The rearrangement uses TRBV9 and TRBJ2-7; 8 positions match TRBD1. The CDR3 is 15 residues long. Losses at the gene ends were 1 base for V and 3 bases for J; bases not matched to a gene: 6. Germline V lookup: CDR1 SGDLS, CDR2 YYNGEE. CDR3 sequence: CASSVRSGTGYEQYF. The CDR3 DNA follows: TGTGCCAGCAGCGTAAGGTCAGGGACAGGCTACGAGCAGTACTTC.

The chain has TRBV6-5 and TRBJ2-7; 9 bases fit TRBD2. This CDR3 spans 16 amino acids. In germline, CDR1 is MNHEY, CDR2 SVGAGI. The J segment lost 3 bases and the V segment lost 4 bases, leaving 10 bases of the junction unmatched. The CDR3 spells CASSSSSGGTHYEQYF. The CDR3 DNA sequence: TGTGCCAGCAGTTCCTCCAGCGGGGGGACACACTACGAGCAGTACTTC.

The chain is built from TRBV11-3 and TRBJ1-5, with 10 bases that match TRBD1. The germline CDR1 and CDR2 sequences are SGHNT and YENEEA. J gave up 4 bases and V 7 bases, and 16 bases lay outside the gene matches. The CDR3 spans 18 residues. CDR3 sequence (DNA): TGTGCCAGCACCACTAACCCGGGACAGGGGAGGAGGAATCAGCCCCAGCATTTT. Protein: CASTTNPGQGRRNQPQHF.

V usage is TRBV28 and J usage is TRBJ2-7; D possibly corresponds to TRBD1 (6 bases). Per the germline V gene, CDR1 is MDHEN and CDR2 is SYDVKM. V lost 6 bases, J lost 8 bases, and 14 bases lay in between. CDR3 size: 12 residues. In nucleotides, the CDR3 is TGTGCCAGCAGCTGGGCAGGGGACCAGCAGTACTTC. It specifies CASSWAGDQQYF.

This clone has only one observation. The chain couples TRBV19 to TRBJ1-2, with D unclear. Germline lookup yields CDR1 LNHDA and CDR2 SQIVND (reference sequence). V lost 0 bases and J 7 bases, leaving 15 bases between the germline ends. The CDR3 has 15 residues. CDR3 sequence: CASSIEGLALFGYTF. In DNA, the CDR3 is TGTGCCAGTAGTATAGAGGGCCTGGCGCTATTTGGCTACACCTTC.